These 5 T cell receptor beta chains were sequenced from one sample in a study of cytomegalovirus exposure and HLA in healthy donors. The PCR employed 60 Vbeta primers together with 13 Jbeta primers. TCRdb keeps only in-frame clones here, not all; method: immunoSEQ multiplex PCR. The profile covers over 85,000 clones, with 86% appearing a single time and around 2% taken by the ten largest. The sample comprised PBMCs. The receptors were gathered from a man aged 40-50 years in good health and CMV-seronegative.

This clone was found once. The chain has TRBV2 and TRBJ1-6; D unclear. This CDR3 is built from 16 residues. The V end lost 4 bases, the J end lost 0 bases, and 10 bases lay between the germline ends. Germline loops: CDR1 SNHLY, CDR2 FYNNEI. CDR3: CASSAPTGSYNSPLHF. The DNA for the CDR3 is TGTGCCAGCAGTGCCCCGACTGGCTCCTATAATTCACCCCTCCACTTT.

The chain has TRBV6-1 and TRBJ2-2, with 9 nucleotides matching TRBD1. J gave up 4 bases and V 7 bases, and 7 bases lay outside the gene matches. CDR1 is MNHNS and CDR2 is SASEGT in the germline V gene. CDR3 length equals 15 residues. In DNA, the CDR3 is TGTGCCAGCACTGGGACAGGGTTGGGCACCGGGGAGCTGTTTTTT. It specifies CASTGTGLGTGELFF.

The CDR3 sequence is CASSPRQGALNQPQHF. Written as DNA, the CDR3 is TGTGCCAGCAGTCCTCGCCAGGGGGCCCTCAATCAGCCCCAGCATTTT. The rearrangement joins TRBV27 to TRBJ1-5; 8 bases line up with TRBD1. The germline V gene encodes CDR1 MNHEY and CDR2 SMNVEV (reference sequence). V gave up 5 bases and J gave up 3 bases; unmatched junction bases: 9. CDR3 length: 16 amino acids.

The gene calls are TRBV6-6 and TRBJ2-1; no firm D call. The CDR3 covers 16 residues. Germline V gene data show CDR1 as MNHNY and CDR2 as SVGAGI (reference sequence). Trimming stripped 2 bases from V and 2 bases from J, with 13 bases between. The CDR3 spells CASSYPLGATYNEQFF. The CDR3 bases are TGTGCCAGCAGTTACCCCTTAGGAGCCACCTACAATGAGCAGTTCTTC.

CDR3 bases: TGTGCCAGCAGGGGACAGCCTAGCAATCAGCCCCAGCATTTT. Translated: CASRGQPSNQPQHF. This chain links TRBV27 with TRBJ1-5; 7 bases match TRBD1. Looked up from germline, CDR1 is MNHEY and CDR2 is SMNVEV (reference sequence). Losses at the gene ends were 6 bases for V and 0 bases for J; bases not matched to a gene: 2. There are 14 residues in the CDR3.